This T cell receptor (beta chain) was sequenced in a study of cytomegalovirus exposure and HLA in healthy donors. Primers included in the PCR were 60 Vbeta and 13 Jbeta primers. The method was immunoSEQ multiplex PCR; TCRdb's version includes in-frame clones alone and lacks a portion of them. This sample has about 150,000 clones, with around three quarters found just once. Per germline, CDR1 SGHRS and CDR2 YFSETQ. Trimming stripped 4 bases from V and 4 bases from J, with 11 bases between. The CDR3 has 13 residues. The study, taken as a whole, reports: Earlier findings revealed that most TCR beta V segments proved productive either about 87% or about 30% of the time. Associated with HLA alleles at 0.05 false discovery rate in a later analysis were 16,951 TCR beta sequences. A reported reduction in N-insertions relative to the approximately 640-donor mean was seen in an Asian-associated ancestry cluster in a later analysis.

On this clone itself: Its antigen is unidentified.

The sequencing sample was made of PBMCs. The clonotype was recovered from a middle-aged woman in good health and CMV-seronegative. The chain has TRBV5-1 and TRBJ1-2; D may be TRBD1 (5 bases). CDR3 sequence (DNA): TGCGCCAGCAGCGCGCAGGGAATCTATGGCTACACCTTC. Translating it yields CASSAQGIYGYTF.